This T cell receptor beta chain came from a study of T cells in Graves' hyperthyroidism and ophthalmopathy. The CDR3 regions of TCR beta were amplified from RNA transcripts. With the HTBI primer set, the TCR CDR3 went through a first round of RT-PCR. TCRdb redid the calling of the multiplex PCR reads with MiXCR, one entry per CDR3 protein. The table lists approximately 690,000 distinct CDR3 sequences, less than 25% of them singletons. From more than 8 ml of fresh peripheral blood, PBMCs were isolated. Study-wide results and limits: By a 13 V-J model, ophthalmopathy was set apart from stable hyperthyroidism. Prediction of ophthalmopathy progression came a median 6.5 months pre-onset.

With regard to this clonotype: Its antigen is currently unknown. One end of the junction fails to match germline, which may point to a read error.

This CDR3 has 14 residues. Germline V CDR1 and CDR2: SEHNR, FQNEAQ (reference sequence). The sequence was collected from a young man with Graves' ophthalmopathy. This chain links TRBV7-9 with TRBJ2-7; 8 nucleotides align to TRBD1. The sequencing sample was made of blood. The DNA for the CDR3 is TGTGCCAGCAGCCCCGGGACAGGAACCTACGGGCAGTACTTC. Its translation is CASSPGTGTYGQYF.